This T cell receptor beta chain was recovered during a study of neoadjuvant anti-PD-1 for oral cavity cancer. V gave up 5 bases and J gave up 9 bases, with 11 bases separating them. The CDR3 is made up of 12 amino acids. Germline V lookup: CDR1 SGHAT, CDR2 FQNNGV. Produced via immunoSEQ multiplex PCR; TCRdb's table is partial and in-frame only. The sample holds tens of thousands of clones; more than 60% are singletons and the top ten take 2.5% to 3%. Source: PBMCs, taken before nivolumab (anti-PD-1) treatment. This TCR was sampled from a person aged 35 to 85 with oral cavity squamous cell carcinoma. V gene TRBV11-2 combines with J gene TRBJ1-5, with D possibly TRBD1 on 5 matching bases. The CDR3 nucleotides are TGTGCCAGCAGCAATCAGGGTTCGCCCCAGCATTTT. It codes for CASSNQGSPQHF.